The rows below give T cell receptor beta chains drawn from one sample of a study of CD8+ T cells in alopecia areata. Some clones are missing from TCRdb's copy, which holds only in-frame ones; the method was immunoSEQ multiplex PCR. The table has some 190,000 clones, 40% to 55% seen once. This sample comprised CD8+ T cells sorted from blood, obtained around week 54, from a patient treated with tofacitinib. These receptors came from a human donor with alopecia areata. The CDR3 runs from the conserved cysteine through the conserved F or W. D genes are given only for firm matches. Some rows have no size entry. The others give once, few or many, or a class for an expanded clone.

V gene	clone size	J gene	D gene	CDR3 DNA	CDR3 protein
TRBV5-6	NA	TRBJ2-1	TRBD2	TGTGCCAGCAGCCCTAGCGGGGGGTTGAATGAGCAGTTCTTC	CASSPSGGLNEQFF
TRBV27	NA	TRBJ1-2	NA	TGTGCCAGCAGTTTATCGAGGGTGGGCCAGGGTAACTATGGCTACACCTTC	CASSLSRVGQGNYGYTF
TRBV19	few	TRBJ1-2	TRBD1	TGTGCCAGTAGTATCGGGACAGGGGGATATGGCTACACCTTC	CASSIGTGGYGYTF
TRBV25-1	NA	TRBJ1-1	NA	TGTGCCAGCAGTGAGGGCGACCGTGGGGGGACTGAAGCTTTCTTT	CASSEGDRGGTEAFF
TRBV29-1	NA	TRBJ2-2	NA	TGCAGCGTTCTAGGGGACACCGGGGAGCTGTTTTTT	CSVLGDTGELFF
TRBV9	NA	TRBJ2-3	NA	TGTGCCAGCAGCACGGGCCTTTGGGGGACAGATACGCAGTATTTT	CASSTGLWGTDTQYF
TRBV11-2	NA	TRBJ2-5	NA	TGTGCCAGCAGTTGGGTACGGGACACGGGGCAAGAGACCCAGTACTTC	CASSWVRDTGQETQYF
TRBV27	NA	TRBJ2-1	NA	TGTGCCAGCACTCAGGGGGGCAATGAGCAGTTCTTC	CASTQGGNEQFF
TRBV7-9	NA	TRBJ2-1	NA	TGTGCCAGCAGCTTGTCGCTCGTTGAGCAGTTCTTC	CASSLSLVEQFF
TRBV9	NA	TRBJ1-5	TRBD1	TGTGCCAGCAGCGTGGGGACAGGGACCAATCAGCCCCAGCATTTT	CASSVGTGTNQPQHF
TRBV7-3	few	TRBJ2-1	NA	TGTGCCAGCAGCTTAGCGCCTCGGAAAAGCTCCTACAATGAGCAGTTCTTC	CASSLAPRKSSYNEQFF
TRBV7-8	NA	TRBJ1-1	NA	TGTGCCAGCAGCTCACCTAAGACAGGACCTCTGAACACTGAAGCTTTCTTT	CASSSPKTGPLNTEAFF
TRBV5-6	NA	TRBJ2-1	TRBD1	TGTGCCAGCAGCTCCGGGACAGGGGTTGTCAATGAGCAGTTCTTC	CASSSGTGVVNEQFF
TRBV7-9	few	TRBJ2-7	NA	TGTGCCAGCAGCTTAGCGTCAAGCTACGAGCAGTACTTC	CASSLASSYEQYF
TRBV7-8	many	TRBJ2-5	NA	TGTGCCAGCAGCGTAGACAGACAAGAGACCCAGTACTTC	CASSVDRQETQYF
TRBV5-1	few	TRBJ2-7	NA	TGCGCCAGCAGCACCGATACCTACGAGCAGTACTTC	CASSTDTYEQYF
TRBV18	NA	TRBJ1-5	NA	TGTGCCAGCTCACCTACCCGGGGTGATCAGCCCCAGCATTTT	CASSPTRGDQPQHF
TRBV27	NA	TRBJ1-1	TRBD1	TGTGCCAGCAGTCTCGACAGGGGTCGGAGAACTGAAGCTTTCTTT	CASSLDRGRRTEAFF
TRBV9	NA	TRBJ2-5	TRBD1	TGTGCCAGCAGCGTAGGGACAGGGAAAGAGACCCAGTACTTC	CASSVGTGKETQYF
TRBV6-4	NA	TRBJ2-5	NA	TGTGCCAGCAGTGACTCTGCGCCGGGATACAGACAAGAGACCCAGTACTTC	CASSDSAPGYRQETQYF
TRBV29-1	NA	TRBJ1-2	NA	TGCAGCGTTGAAGAGTATGGCTACACCTTC	CSVEEYGYTF
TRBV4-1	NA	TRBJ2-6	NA	TGCGCCAGCAGCCAACTCCAGGGATTGACTGGGGCCAACGTCCTGACTTTC	CASSQLQGLTGANVLTF
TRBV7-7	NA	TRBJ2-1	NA	TGTGCTAGCAGCTTAGTTCGTGGAGATGGTGAGCAGTTCTTC	CASSLVRGDGEQFF
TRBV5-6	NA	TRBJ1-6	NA	TGTGCCAGCAGTACGGGCCTTTCAGAGGAAAATTCACCCCTCCACTTT	CASSTGLSEENSPLHF
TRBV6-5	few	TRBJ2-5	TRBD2	TGTGCCAGCAGTTACTCAAGAGCGGGGGGTACAGAGACCCAGTACTTC	CASSYSRAGGTETQYF